These 26 T cell receptor beta chains share one sample of origin, sequenced in a study of shared clonotypes between healthy human individuals. TCRdb's copy holds only in-frame clones and misses some; the assay was immunoSEQ multiplex PCR. The profile shows some 1 million clones, under 80% of them singletons. The sequenced sample was memory CD4+ T cells sorted from blood. The subset is: CD45RA-negative fraction. Source of these receptors: a man aged 18 to 35 in good health.

This chain connects TRBV11-3 to TRBJ2-3; 9 positions match TRBD1. The CDR3 loop spans 15 amino acids. Germline CDR1 and CDR2: SGHNT and YENEEA. V lost 4 bases to trimming and J lost 0 bases; unmatched junction nucleotides: 2. This CDR3 is CASSWGQGSTDTQYF. In DNA, the CDR3 is TGTGCCAGCAGCTGGGGACAGGGTAGCACAGATACGCAGTATTTT.

This chain connects TRBV10-2 to TRBJ2-7, with 9 bases identical to TRBD1. The V gene's germline CDR1 is WSHSY and CDR2 SAAADI. V shed 7 bases, J shed 4 bases, and the junction held 14 bases outside the gene matches. The CDR3 is made up of 16 amino acids. The CDR3 reads CASNGEWGQGVYEQYF. The CDR3 coding sequence is TGCGCCAGCAACGGTGAATGGGGACAGGGAGTGTACGAGCAGTACTTC.

The chain links TRBV7-9 to TRBJ2-3, with 7 bases lining up with TRBD2. Unmatched junction bases numbered 7, after V lost 0 bases and J lost 7 bases. Germline values: CDR1 SEHNR, CDR2 FQNEAQ (reference sequence). This CDR3 has 15 residues. In DNA form, the CDR3 reads TGTGCCAGCAGCTTAGCGGGAGGGCCAGGAAATACGCAGTATTTT. Amino acid sequence: CASSLAGGPGNTQYF. The whole variable domain, filled in from reference TRBV7-9 and TRBJ2-3, reads DTGVSQNPRHKITKRGQNVTFRCDPISEHNRLYWYRQTLGQGPEFLTYFQNEAQLEKSRLLSDRFSAERPKGSFSTLEIQRTEQGDSAMYLCASSLAGGPGNTQYFGPGTRLTVL.

The chain has TRBV4-1 and TRBJ2-5; unclear D gene. Per germline, CDR1 MGHRA and CDR2 YSYEKL. The CDR3 runs 15 residues. V shed 3 bases and J shed 2 bases, with 13 bases lying between them. The CDR3 loop reads CASSHGDGKQETQYF. CDR3 nucleotide sequence: TGCGCCAGCAGCCACGGAGACGGCAAACAAGAGACCCAGTACTTC.

The rearrangement links TRBV2 to TRBJ1-5; 11 positions match TRBD1. The CDR3 extends over 15 amino acids. Germline V lookup: CDR1 SNHLY, CDR2 FYNNEI. J was trimmed by 5 bases and V by 5 bases; bases with no gene match: 5. The CDR3 sequence is CASSTRDRGDQPQHF. CDR3 sequence (DNA): TGTGCCAGCAGTACCCGGGACAGGGGGGATCAGCCCCAGCATTTT.

As for this clone: The same CDR3 also results from other DNA sequences found in this sample. The DNA for the CDR3 is TGTGCCAGCAGCCGAGACCCCTACGAGCAGTACTTC. This sequence encodes CASSRDPYEQYF. The chain links TRBV2 to TRBJ2-7; the D is unclear. CDR1 and CDR2 from the germline V gene are SNHLY and FYNNEI. CDR3 length: 12 residues. Trimming removed 6 bases from V and 2 bases from J, with 8 bases in between.

As concerns this clone: The same CDR3 is also encoded by other DNA sequences in this sample. The V call is TRBV19, the J call TRBJ2-5; no firm D call. Germline values: CDR1 LNHDA, CDR2 SQIVND (reference sequence). V shed 3 bases and J shed 3 bases, with 8 bases lying between them. This CDR3 region has 13 residues. The CDR3 bases are TGTGCCAGTAGTATGAGTAGAAAAGAGACCCAGTACTTC. Translated, it gives CASSMSRKETQYF.

A single count supports this clone. This CDR3 is also generated by other DNA sequences in the sample. The chain employs TRBV14 and TRBJ2-7; D not resolved. V was cut by 4 bases and J by 2 bases, with 9 bases left in between. The CDR3 is 13 amino acids. Germline assignment: CDR1 SGHDN and CDR2 FVKESK. For the CDR3, the DNA is TGTGCCAGCAGCCTCAACGGCCCCTACGAGCAGTACTTC. Its translation is CASSLNGPYEQYF.

This clone showed up many times. Here the CDR3 reads CASSLLDDGPQHF. The CDR3 nucleotides read TGTGCCAGCAGTTTATTGGATGATGGGCCCCAGCATTTT. The chain combines TRBV28 with TRBJ1-5; D uncertain. V was pared by 1 base and J by 9 bases, with 10 bases between. Germline V lookup: CDR1 MDHEN, CDR2 SYDVKM. This CDR3 region has 13 residues.

J is TRBJ2-7 and V is TRBV19; 9 nucleotides line up with TRBD1. The length of the CDR3 is 15 residues. J was trimmed by 0 bases and V by 6 bases; bases with no gene match: 6. Per germline, CDR1 LNHDA and CDR2 SQIVND (reference sequence). CDR3 in DNA: TGTGCCAGTAGGCCCACAGGGGGCGTCTCCTACGAGCAGTACTTC. This codes for CASRPTGGVSYEQYF.

The chain links TRBV11-2 to TRBJ2-2; D might be TRBD1 (6 bases). This CDR3 spans 14 amino acids. The V end lost 4 bases, the J end lost 4 bases, and 10 bases lay between the germline ends. Germline CDR1 reads SGHAT; CDR2 reads FQNNGV. DNA for the CDR3: TGTGCCAGCAGCTCCCAGGGGTCCACCGGGGAGCTGTTTTTT. It yields the protein CASSSQGSTGELFF.

The chain joins TRBV5-8 to TRBJ2-3; the match to TRBD2 covers 10 bases. Germline CDR1 reads SGHTS; CDR2 reads YDEGEE. The V segment lost 4 bases and the J segment 3 bases; nucleotides outside the gene matches: 8. The CDR3 covers 16 residues. The CDR3 reads CASSPLAGAITDTQYF. CDR3 bases: TGTGCCAGCAGCCCGCTAGCGGGAGCGATAACAGATACGCAGTATTTT.

This chain connects TRBV30 to TRBJ2-3; D remains ambiguous. V lost 3 bases to trimming and J lost 5 bases, with 6 bases between them. Germline V gene data show CDR1 as GTSNPN and CDR2 as SVGIG (reference sequence). This CDR3 is 11 amino acids long. The CDR3 nucleotides read TGTGCCTGGAGCCCCGGAGATACGCAGTATTTT. Translation: CAWSPGDTQYF.

The rearrangement joins TRBV5-4 to TRBJ1-5, with unresolved D. V lost 0 bases and J lost 6, with 4 bases in between. This CDR3 has 12 amino acids. The germline V gene has CDR1 SGHNT and CDR2 YYREEE (reference sequence). The CDR3 nucleotides are TGTGCCAGCAGCTTGGCCCCTCAGCCCCAGCATTTT. Amino acids: CASSLAPQPQHF. Using reference TRBV5-4 and TRBJ1-5 for the parts outside the CDR3, the full variable domain is ETGVTQSPTHLIKTRGQQVTLRCSSQSGHNTVSWYQQALGQGPQFIFQYYREEENGRGNFPPRFSGLQFPNYSSELNVNALELDDSALYLCASSLAPQPQHFGDGTRLSIL.

The genes are TRBV11-2 and TRBJ1-6, with TRBD1 identical over 9 bases. The V and J ends lost 8 bases and 7 bases, in that order; junction bases with no gene match: 9. This CDR3 has 15 residues. Germline assignment: CDR1 SGHAT and CDR2 FQNNGV. CDR3 region: CASGRDRAANSPLHF. For the CDR3, the DNA is TGTGCCAGCGGGCGGGACAGGGCGGCCAATTCACCCCTCCACTTT.

The gene calls are TRBV2 and TRBJ1-6; TRBD1 matches 7 bases. Germline CDR1 SNHLY, CDR2 FYNNEI. CDR3 length equals 16 residues. The J segment lost 10 bases and the V segment lost 1 base, leaving 10 bases of the junction unmatched. This CDR3 is CASSEGAAGGRSPLHF. CDR3 DNA sequence: TGTGCCAGCAGTGAAGGGGCGGCAGGGGGACGGTCACCCCTCCACTTT.

This clone was counted a few times. The chain recombines TRBV7-2 with TRBJ1-1; no definite D call. Germline assignment: CDR1 SGHTA and CDR2 FQGNSA. Trimming pared 1 base from V and 6 bases from J, leaving 6 bases between. This CDR3 is 12 amino acids long. CDR3 sequence reads: CASSLVYSEAFF. CDR3 DNA sequence: TGTGCCAGCAGCTTAGTGTACTCTGAAGCTTTCTTT.

This chain links TRBV19 with TRBJ2-2; a possible D gene is TRBD1 (5 bases). Germline loops: CDR1 LNHDA, CDR2 SQIVND (reference sequence). The CDR3 has 13 amino acids. V lost 4 bases and J 3 bases, leaving 6 bases between the germline ends. The CDR3 protein is CASSKGYTGELFF. The CDR3 DNA sequence: TGTGCCAGTAGTAAGGGGTACACCGGGGAGCTGTTTTTT.

The chain joins TRBV30 to TRBJ2-6; no reliable D call. This CDR3 has 14 amino acids. Germline loops: CDR1 GTSNPN, CDR2 SVGIG (reference sequence). The ends were cut back, 3 bases at V and 0 bases at J, with 6 bases in the middle. CDR3 residues: CAWRPISGANVLTF. In DNA form, the CDR3 reads TGTGCCTGGAGACCAATCTCTGGGGCCAACGTCCTGACTTTC.

J is TRBJ2-7 and V is TRBV7-3, with 7 nucleotides matching TRBD1. This CDR3 has 13 residues. Germline loops: CDR1 SGHTA, CDR2 FQGTGA. Trimming at V came to 5 bases and at J to 2 bases, leaving 3 bases not matched to a gene. The CDR3 DNA reads TGTGCCAGCAGCCTACAGGGGACCTACGAGCAGTACTTC. Protein: CASSLQGTYEQYF.

The chain combines TRBV23-1 with TRBJ1-5; 9 bases align to TRBD1. TRBV23-1 is noted as an ORF with a role that remains uncertain. This CDR3 is built from 18 residues. V lost 3 bases to trimming and J lost 5 bases; unmatched junction nucleotides: 14. This CDR3 reads CASSHPGQGQWSDQPQHF. DNA for the CDR3: TGCGCCAGCAGTCATCCGGGACAGGGACAATGGAGTGATCAGCCCCAGCATTTT.

The chain links TRBV2 to TRBJ1-2, with TRBD1 identical over 8 bases. V dropped 6 bases and J dropped 7; count of bases not matched to a gene: 16. This CDR3 is built from 16 residues. Germline assignment: CDR1 SNHLY and CDR2 FYNNEI. The chain's CDR3 is CASSLFSGTGSLGYTF. DNA for the CDR3: TGTGCCAGCAGCCTTTTCTCCGGGACAGGATCGCTTGGCTACACCTTC.

Comment on this clone: A much larger clonotype is one base distant, so this may be a read error. This specimen includes other DNA sequences encoding the same CDR3. J is TRBJ2-5 and V is TRBV5-6; D is uncertain. CDR3 length: 11 residues. V was shortened by 0 bases and J by 5 bases, with 2 bases between the two germline ends. CDR1 and CDR2 (germline): SGHDT, YYEEEE. Here the CDR3 DNA reads TGTGCCAGCAGCTTGGTCGAGACCCAGTACTTC. Residues: CASSLVETQYF.

The J gene is TRBJ2-1, the V gene TRBV30; D not certain. Germline assignment: CDR1 GTSNPN and CDR2 SVGIG (reference sequence). CDR3 size: 13 residues. With 4 bases removed from V and 4 bases from J, the gap between germline ends came to 11 bases. The CDR3 region is CAWTPANYNEQFF. CDR3 nucleotide sequence: TGTGCCTGGACCCCCGCCAATTACAATGAGCAGTTCTTC.

This clone was picked up one time. The chain carries TRBV7-2 and TRBJ2-1; 10 bases map to TRBD2. With V trimmed by 5 bases and J by 7 bases, 8 bases remained unmatched. Germline loops: CDR1 SGHTA, CDR2 FQGNSA. The CDR3 extends over 15 amino acids. The CDR3 nucleotides are TGTGCCAGCAGCCGTGAGGGACTAGCGATAAATGAGCAGTTCTTC. Its translation: CASSREGLAINEQFF.

The V call is TRBV6-6, the J call TRBJ2-1; no clear D gene. The CDR3 has 12 amino acids. The V gene's germline CDR1 is MNHNY and CDR2 SVGAGI (reference sequence). The germline V and J ends were trimmed by 2 bases and 8 bases, with 7 bases remaining between them. The CDR3, as DNA: TGTGCCAGCAGTTACAGGGTACATGAGCAGTTCTTC. Translating gives CASSYRVHEQFF.